This TCR beta chain emerged from a study of identical twins. Per germline, CDR1 SGHRS and CDR2 YFSETQ. The CDR3 has 13 residues. Trimming removed 0 bases at V and 6 bases at J, with 7 bases between. This clonotype was found a few times. TCRdb redid the calling of the 5' RACE reads with MiXCR, one entry per CDR3 protein. The sample holds some 570,000 distinct CDR3 sequences; about a fifth are singletons and the top ten take approximately 0.49%. The data were also submitted as part of a second study, on yellow fever vaccine responses in identical twins. That source reports: Among the twins, the vaccine T cell response reportedly seemed partly convergent and partly personalized.

V gene TRBV5-1 combines with J gene TRBJ2-1; no definite D call. This clonotype was sampled from a woman aged 18-29 years in good health. The sequenced sample was CD4+ T cells sorted from blood. The CDR3 bases are TGCGCCAGCAGCTTGGGATTATTCAATGAGCAGTTCTTC. It yields the protein CASSLGLFNEQFF.